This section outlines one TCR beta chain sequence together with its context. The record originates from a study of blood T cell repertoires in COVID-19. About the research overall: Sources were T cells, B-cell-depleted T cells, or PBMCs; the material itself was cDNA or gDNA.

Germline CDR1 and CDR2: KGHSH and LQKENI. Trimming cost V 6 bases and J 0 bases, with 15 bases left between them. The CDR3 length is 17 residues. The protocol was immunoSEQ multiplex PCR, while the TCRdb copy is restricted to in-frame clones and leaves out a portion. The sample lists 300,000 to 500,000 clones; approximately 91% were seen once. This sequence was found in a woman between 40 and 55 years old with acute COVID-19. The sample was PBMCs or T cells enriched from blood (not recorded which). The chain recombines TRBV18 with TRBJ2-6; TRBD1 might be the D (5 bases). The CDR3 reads CASSQLREFSGANVLTF. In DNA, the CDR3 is TGTGCCAGCTCCCAACTCAGGGAATTCTCTGGGGCCAACGTCCTGACTTTC.